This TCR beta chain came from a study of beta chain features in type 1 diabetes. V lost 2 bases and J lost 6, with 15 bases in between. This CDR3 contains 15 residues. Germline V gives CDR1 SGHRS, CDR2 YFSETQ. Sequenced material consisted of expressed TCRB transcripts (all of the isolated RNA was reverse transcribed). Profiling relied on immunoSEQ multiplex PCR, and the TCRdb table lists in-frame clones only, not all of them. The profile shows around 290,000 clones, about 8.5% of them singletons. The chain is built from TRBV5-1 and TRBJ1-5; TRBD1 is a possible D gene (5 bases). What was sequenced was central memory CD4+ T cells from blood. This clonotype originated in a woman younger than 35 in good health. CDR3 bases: TGCGCCAGCAGCTTATTACCAGGGCTCGGTCAGCCCCAGCATTTT. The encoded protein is CASSLLPGLGQPQHF.